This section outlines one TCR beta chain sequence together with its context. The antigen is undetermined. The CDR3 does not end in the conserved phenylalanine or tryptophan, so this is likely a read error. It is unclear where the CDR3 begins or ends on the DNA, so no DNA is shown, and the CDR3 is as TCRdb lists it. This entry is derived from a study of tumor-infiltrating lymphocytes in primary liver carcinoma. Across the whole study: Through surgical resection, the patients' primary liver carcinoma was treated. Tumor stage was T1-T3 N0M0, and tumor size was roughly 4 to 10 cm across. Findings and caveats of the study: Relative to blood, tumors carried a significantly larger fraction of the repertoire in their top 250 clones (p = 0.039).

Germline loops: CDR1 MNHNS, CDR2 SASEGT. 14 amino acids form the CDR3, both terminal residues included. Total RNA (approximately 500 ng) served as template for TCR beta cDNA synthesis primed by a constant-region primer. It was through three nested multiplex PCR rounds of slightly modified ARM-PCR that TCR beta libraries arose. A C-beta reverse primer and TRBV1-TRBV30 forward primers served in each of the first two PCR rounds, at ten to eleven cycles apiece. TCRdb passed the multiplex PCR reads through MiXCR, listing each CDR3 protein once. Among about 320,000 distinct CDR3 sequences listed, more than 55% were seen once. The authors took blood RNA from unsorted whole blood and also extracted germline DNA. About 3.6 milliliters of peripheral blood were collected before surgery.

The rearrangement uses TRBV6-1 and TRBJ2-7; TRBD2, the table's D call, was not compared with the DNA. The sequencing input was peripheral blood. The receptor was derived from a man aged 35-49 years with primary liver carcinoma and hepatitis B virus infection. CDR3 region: CTSKPGLAAPVGYI.